These 26 T cell receptor beta chains came from one sample sequenced in a study of T cells in Graves' hyperthyroidism and ophthalmopathy. The CDR3 regions of TCR beta were amplified from RNA transcripts. The TCR CDR3 first-round RT-PCR relied on the HTBI primer set. TCRdb processed the multiplex PCR reads anew with MiXCR; each CDR3 protein has one entry. The table lists over 350,000 distinct CDR3 sequences, around 15% of them singletons. What was sequenced was blood. These receptors came from a young man with Graves' ophthalmopathy.

This clonotype has a handful of counts. The gene calls are TRBV20-1 and TRBJ1-2; 8 nucleotides match TRBD1. The trim removed 3 bases at V and 4 bases at J, leaving 7 bases unmatched. CDR1 and CDR2 (germline): DFQATT, SNEGSKA (reference sequence). This CDR3 comprises 14 residues. CDR3 sequence reads: CSARPQGAFYGYTF. The DNA for the CDR3 is TGCAGTGCTAGGCCCCAGGGGGCCTTCTATGGCTACACCTTC.

This clonotype was seen repeatedly, ten times or more. V usage is TRBV11-3 and J usage is TRBJ1-2; TRBD1 is a possible D gene (5 bases). V was shortened by 5 bases and J by 5 bases, with 12 bases between the two germline ends. This CDR3 spans 13 amino acids. Germline V gene data show CDR1 as SGHNT and CDR2 as YENEEA. The CDR3 sequence: CASSTYGGYGYTF. CDR3 sequence (DNA): TGTGCCAGCAGCACATACGGGGGATATGGCTACACCTTC.

This clonotype was counted many times. The genes are TRBV9 and TRBJ2-1; TRBD1 might be the D (6 bases). Trimming stripped 0 bases from V and 0 bases from J, with 10 bases between. The V gene's germline CDR1 is SGDLS and CDR2 YYNGEE. The CDR3 has 16 amino acids. The CDR3 here is CASSVVDSFSYNEQFF. The CDR3 DNA follows: TGTGCCAGCAGCGTAGTGGACAGCTTCTCCTACAATGAGCAGTTCTTC.

This clonotype was seen ten or more times. This chain uses TRBV11-2 with TRBJ2-1; weak D call: TRBD1 (5 bases). The V end lost 1 base, the J end lost 6 bases, and 7 bases lay between the germline ends. Germline lookup yields CDR1 SGHAT and CDR2 FQNNGV. CDR3 length: 13 amino acids. CDR3 residues: CASSLAQANEQFF. DNA of the CDR3: TGTGCCAGCAGCTTAGCACAGGCCAATGAGCAGTTCTTC.

This clonotype was counted ten times or more. The V gene is TRBV30, the J gene TRBJ2-7; D might be TRBD2 (6 bases). The CDR3 contains 13 residues. V was clipped by 7 bases and J by 0 bases, with 13 bases between them. CDR1 is GTSNPN and CDR2 is SVGIG in the germline V gene (reference sequence). The CDR3 reads CALRDEDSYEQYF. DNA of the CDR3: TGTGCCTTGCGGGACGAGGACTCCTACGAGCAGTACTTC.

This clonotype occurred many times. DNA for the CDR3: TGCGCCAGCAGATCGACTAGCGGGCCCCCCTACGAGCAGTACTTC. Translating gives CASRSTSGPPYEQYF. V is TRBV5-1 and J is TRBJ2-7, with 10 bases identical to TRBD2. Germline loops: CDR1 SGHRS, CDR2 YFSETQ. Unmatched junction bases numbered 7, after V lost 5 bases and J lost 2 bases. CDR3 length: 15 amino acids.

The sample holds many counts of this clonotype. V usage is TRBV19 and J usage is TRBJ1-5, with D possibly matching TRBD1 (5 bases). Germline CDR1 and CDR2: LNHDA and SQIVND (reference sequence). Trimming took 7 bases from V and 3 from J, leaving 16 bases between them. The CDR3 extends over 15 amino acids. The CDR3 DNA sequence: TGTGCCAGTAACCGGTGGTCAGGGTACAATCAGCCCCAGCATTTT. Translated, it gives CASNRWSGYNQPQHF.

This clonotype was found many times. Relative to the germline gene, one junction end is altered; a read error may explain this. The J gene is TRBJ2-1, the V gene TRBV7-7; 8 nucleotides match TRBD2. The CDR3 is 15 residues long. In germline, CDR1 is SSHAT, CDR2 FNYEAQ (reference sequence). The CDR3, as DNA: TGTGCTAGCAGCTTAGTGGCGGGAGGCTGGGATGAGCAGTTCTTC. The encoded protein is CASSLVAGGWDEQFF.

This clonotype was found many times. The J gene is TRBJ2-1, the V gene TRBV10-1; the match to TRBD2 covers 7 bases. Germline V CDR1 and CDR2: WNHNN, SYGVQD (reference sequence). V lost 0 bases and J lost 1; bases outside the gene matches: 3. CDR3 length equals 16 residues. CDR3 amino acids: CASSESGGRSYNEQFF. The DNA for the CDR3 is TGCGCCAGCAGTGAGTCGGGCGGGAGATCCTACAATGAGCAGTTCTTC.

This clonotype was found many times. Written as DNA, the CDR3 is TGTGCCAGCAGCCAGGGTTCCTATAATTCACCCCTCCACTTT. Amino acids: CASSQGSYNSPLHF. The V call is TRBV3-1, the J call TRBJ1-6; D remains unclear. Per the germline V gene, CDR1 is LGHDT and CDR2 is YNNKEL (reference sequence). This CDR3 comprises 14 residues. Trimming stripped 3 bases from V and 1 base from J, with 4 bases between.

V gene TRBV10-2 combines with J gene TRBJ2-1; D is possibly TRBD1 or TRBD2 (5 bases each). CDR1 WSHSY and CDR2 SAAADI come from the germline V gene. The CDR3 contains 14 residues. V was trimmed by 5 bases and J by 4 bases, leaving 12 bases between them. The CDR3 bases are TGCGCCAGCAGTAACCGGGACGGTTACAATGAGCAGTTCTTC. It encodes CASSNRDGYNEQFF.

There are many counts of this clonotype. The CDR3 loop is CASSPPGGNQPQHF. The CDR3 DNA is TGTGCCAGCTCACCACCAGGCGGCAATCAGCCCCAGCATTTT. The V call is TRBV18, the J call TRBJ1-5; no reliable D call. Germline V lookup: CDR1 KGHSH, CDR2 LQKENI. The CDR3 totals 14 residues. V was pared by 0 bases and J by 2 bases, with 5 bases between.

J is TRBJ2-4 and V is TRBV7-9; 10 nucleotides agree with TRBD1. Trimming at V came to 1 base and at J to 11 bases, leaving 8 bases not matched to a gene. CDR3 length equals 15 residues. CDR1 is SEHNR, CDR2 FQNEAQ, per germline (reference sequence). The CDR3 region is CASSLERTGGDFQYF. The CDR3 region has the DNA TGTGCCAGCAGCTTAGAGCGGACAGGGGGAGATTTTCAGTACTTC.

This clonotype occurred many times. The J gene is TRBJ2-1, the V gene TRBV12-3 or TRBV12-4, with D possibly being TRBD2 (6 bases). The CDR3 covers 13 residues. The V and J ends lost 6 bases and 9 bases respectively, with 15 bases between them. The CDR3 bases are TGTGCCAGCAGGCCCACTAGCATAGGTGAGCAGTTCTTC. This codes for CASRPTSIGEQFF.

This clonotype showed up just a few times. The chain employs TRBV19 and TRBJ2-1, with TRBD1 identical over 7 bases. From germline, CDR1 is LNHDA and CDR2 SQIVND (reference sequence). The junction had 2 bases not matched to a gene; V was cut back by 4 bases and J by 2 bases. This CDR3 comprises 14 residues. For the CDR3, the DNA is TGTGCCAGTAGTAGCCAGGGGGCCTACAATGAGCAGTTCTTC. Translating gives CASSSQGAYNEQFF.

This clonotype occurred many times. The rearrangement joins TRBV7-2 to TRBJ1-1; D is unresolved. CDR1 is SGHTA and CDR2 is FQGNSA in the germline V gene. The V gene lost 5 bases and the J gene lost 1 base, with 11 bases spanning the gap. The CDR3 is made up of 14 amino acids. The CDR3 region has the DNA TGTGCCAGCAGCCTAGTGTGGCAGAACACTGAAGCTTTCTTT. Its protein product is CASSLVWQNTEAFF.

This clonotype was found many times. The chain uses TRBV5-1 and TRBJ1-1, with D uncertain. The CDR3 length is 13 residues. V lost 2 bases and J 3 bases, leaving 8 bases between the germline ends. Germline V CDR1 and CDR2: SGHRS, YFSETQ. The CDR3 spells CASSFVQDTEAFF. DNA for the CDR3: TGCGCCAGCAGCTTTGTGCAGGACACTGAAGCTTTCTTT.

The table lists this clonotype with a few counts. Germline and junction disagree at one end, which may indicate a read error. The CDR3 here is CASTPDWNGNTQYF. CDR3 bases: TGTGCCAGCACCCCGGATTGGAACGGGAATACACAGTATTTT. V is TRBV6-1 and J is TRBJ2-3, with TRBD2 as a possible D gene (5 bases). The CDR3 consists of 14 residues. Germline-derived CDR1 and CDR2 are MNHNS and SASEGT.

In its sample, this clonotype was seen many times. The gene calls are TRBV30 and TRBJ2-7, with D perhaps matching TRBD2 (5 bases). The CDR3 consists of 13 residues. Germline CDR1 reads GTSNPN; CDR2 reads SVGIG (reference sequence). Trimming stripped 3 bases from V and 2 bases from J, with 11 bases between. CDR3 coding DNA: TGTGCCTGGAGCGCCGGGATTGCCTACGAGCAGTACTTC. This translates into CAWSAGIAYEQYF.

This clonotype showed up many times. The rearrangement joins TRBV12-3 or TRBV12-4 to TRBJ2-7, with 7 bases fitting TRBD1. J was trimmed by 7 bases and V by 6 bases; bases with no gene match: 15. This CDR3 spans 15 amino acids. The CDR3 nucleotides are TGTGCCAGCAGCATAGACAGGGTAGGCGGGTGGGAGCAGTACTTC. As protein: CASSIDRVGGWEQYF.

This clonotype occurred many times. The rearrangement uses TRBV6-5 and TRBJ1-2; TRBD1 is a possible D gene (5 bases). Germline loops: CDR1 MNHEY, CDR2 SVGAGI. V was cut by 2 bases and J by 4 bases, with 11 bases left in between. The CDR3 is 14 residues long. CDR3 loop: CASSYTDSRYGYTF. DNA of the CDR3: TGTGCCAGCAGTTACACCGACAGTCGCTATGGCTACACCTTC.

About this clonotype: A much more abundant neighbour one base away suggests this may be a read error. The V and J genes are TRBV5-1 and TRBJ1-2, with D possibly being TRBD1 (6 bases). The CDR3 extends over 14 amino acids. Trimming took off 2 bases at V and 2 bases at J, with 10 bases between the two ends. Per the germline V gene, CDR1 is SGHRS and CDR2 is YFSETQ. In nucleotides, the CDR3 is TGCGCCAGCAGCTTCGGGGGGCAGAACTATGGCTACACCTTC. This codes for CASSFGGQNYGYTF. Variable domain in full (rest from reference TRBV5-1 and TRBJ1-2): KAGVTQTPRYLIKTRGQQVTLSCSPISGHRSVSWYQQTPGQGLQFLFEYFSETQRNKGNFPGRFSGRQFSNSRSEMNVSTLELGDSALYLCASSFGGQNYGYTFGSGTRLTVV.

V is TRBV9 and J is TRBJ2-5; tentative D call: TRBD2 (5 bases). This CDR3 contains 16 residues. V lost 0 bases to trimming and J lost 5 bases, with 17 bases between them. Per germline, CDR1 SGDLS and CDR2 YYNGEE. CDR3 region: CASSVGSRGFAETQYF. CDR3 nucleotide sequence: TGTGCCAGCAGCGTAGGGAGCAGAGGGTTTGCGGAGACCCAGTACTTC.

For this clonotype: A single base separates this from a much larger clone, so it may be a read error. The chain links TRBV12-3 or TRBV12-4 to TRBJ1-4, with 9 bases lining up with TRBD1. The CDR3 is made up of 14 amino acids. The V gene end was trimmed by 3 bases and the J gene end by 10 bases; junction bases not matched to a gene: 6. CDR3 amino acids: CASSFGTGLGKLFF. DNA of the CDR3: TGTGCCAGCAGTTTCGGGACAGGGCTAGGAAAACTGTTTTTT.

This clonotype was recorded many times. The chain couples TRBV27 to TRBJ2-7; D uncertain. This CDR3 has 13 amino acids. Trimming took off 7 bases at V and 0 bases at J, with 10 bases between the two ends. The V gene's germline CDR1 is MNHEY and CDR2 SMNVEV (reference sequence). CDR3 coding DNA: TGTGCCAGCACCAGCGATCTCTCCTACGAGCAGTACTTC. It codes for CASTSDLSYEQYF.

The V gene is TRBV5-4, the J gene TRBJ2-5; either TRBD1 or TRBD2 may supply D (6 bases each). Trimming pared 5 bases from V and 5 bases from J, leaving 16 bases between. The CDR3 is 14 residues long. Germline CDR1 and CDR2: SGHNT and YYREEE (reference sequence). CDR3 loop: CASRLYGGRETQYF. The CDR3 DNA sequence: TGTGCCAGCAGACTATATGGGGGGCGGGAGACCCAGTACTTC.